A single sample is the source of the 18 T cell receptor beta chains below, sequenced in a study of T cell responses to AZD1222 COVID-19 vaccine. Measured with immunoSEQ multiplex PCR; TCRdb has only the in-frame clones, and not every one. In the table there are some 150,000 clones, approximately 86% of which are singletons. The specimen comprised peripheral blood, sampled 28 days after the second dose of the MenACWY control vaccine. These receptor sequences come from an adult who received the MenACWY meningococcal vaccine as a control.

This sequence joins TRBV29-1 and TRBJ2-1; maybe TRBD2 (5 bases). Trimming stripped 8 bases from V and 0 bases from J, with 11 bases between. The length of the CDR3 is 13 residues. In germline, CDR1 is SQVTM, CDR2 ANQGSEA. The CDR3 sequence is CSLERGSYNEQFF. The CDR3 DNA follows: TGCAGCCTCGAACGGGGCTCCTACAATGAGCAGTTCTTC.

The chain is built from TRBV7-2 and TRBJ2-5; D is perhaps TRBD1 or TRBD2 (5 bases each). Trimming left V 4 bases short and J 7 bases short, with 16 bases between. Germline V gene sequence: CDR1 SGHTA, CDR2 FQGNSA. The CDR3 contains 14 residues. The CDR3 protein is CASSSGTQLGTQYF. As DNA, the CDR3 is TGTGCCAGCAGCTCCGGGACCCAATTGGGGACCCAGTACTTC.

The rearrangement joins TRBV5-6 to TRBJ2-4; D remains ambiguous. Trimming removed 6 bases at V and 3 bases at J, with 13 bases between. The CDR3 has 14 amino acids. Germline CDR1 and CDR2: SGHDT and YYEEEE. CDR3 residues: CASTRFYGKNIQYF. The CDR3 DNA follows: TGTGCCAGCACCCGTTTCTATGGCAAAAACATTCAGTACTTC.

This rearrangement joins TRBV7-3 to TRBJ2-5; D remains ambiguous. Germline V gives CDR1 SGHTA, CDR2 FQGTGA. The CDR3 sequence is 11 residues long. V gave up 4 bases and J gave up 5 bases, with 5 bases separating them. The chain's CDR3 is CASSSQETQYF. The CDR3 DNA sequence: TGTGCCAGCAGCTCCCAGGAGACCCAGTACTTC.

The CDR3 loop is CASSPRGGTGGGIGANVLTF. CDR3 bases: TGCGCCAGCAGCCCCCGAGGCGGGACAGGGGGGGGAATTGGGGCCAACGTCCTGACTTTC. The chain couples TRBV4-3 to TRBJ2-6; 11 bases map to TRBD1. The CDR3 consists of 20 residues. V lost 4 bases, J lost 3 bases, and 14 bases stayed unmatched. The germline V gene encodes CDR1 LGHNA and CDR2 YSLEER.

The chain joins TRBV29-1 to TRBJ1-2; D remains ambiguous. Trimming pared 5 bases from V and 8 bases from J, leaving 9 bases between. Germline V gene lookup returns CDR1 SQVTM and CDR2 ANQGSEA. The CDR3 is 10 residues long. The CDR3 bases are TGCAGCGTTCGTTCGGGGGGCTACACCTTC. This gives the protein CSVRSGGYTF.

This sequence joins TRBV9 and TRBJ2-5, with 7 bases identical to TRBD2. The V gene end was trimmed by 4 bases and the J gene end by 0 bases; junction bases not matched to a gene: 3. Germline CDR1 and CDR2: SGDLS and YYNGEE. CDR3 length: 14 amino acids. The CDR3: CASSFSGYQETQYF. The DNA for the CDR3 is TGTGCCAGCAGCTTTAGCGGGTACCAAGAGACCCAGTACTTC.

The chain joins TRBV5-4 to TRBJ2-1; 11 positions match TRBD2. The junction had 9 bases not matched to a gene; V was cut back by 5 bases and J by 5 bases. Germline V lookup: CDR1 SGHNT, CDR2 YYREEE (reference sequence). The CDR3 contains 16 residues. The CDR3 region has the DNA TGTGCCAGCAGTCACCAACTAGCGGGAGTCAACAATGAGCAGTTCTTC. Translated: CASSHQLAGVNNEQFF. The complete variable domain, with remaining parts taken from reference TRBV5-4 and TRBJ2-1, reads ETGVTQSPTHLIKTRGQQVTLRCSSQSGHNTVSWYQQALGQGPQFIFQYYREEENGRGNFPPRFSGLQFPNYSSELNVNALELDDSALYLCASSHQLAGVNNEQFFGPGTRLTVL.

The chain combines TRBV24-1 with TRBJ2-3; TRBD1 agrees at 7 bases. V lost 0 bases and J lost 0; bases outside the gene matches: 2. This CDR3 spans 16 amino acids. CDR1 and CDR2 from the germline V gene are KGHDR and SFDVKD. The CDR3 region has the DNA TGTGCCACCAGTGATTTGGAGGGACAGAGCACAGATACGCAGTATTTT. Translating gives CATSDLEGQSTDTQYF.

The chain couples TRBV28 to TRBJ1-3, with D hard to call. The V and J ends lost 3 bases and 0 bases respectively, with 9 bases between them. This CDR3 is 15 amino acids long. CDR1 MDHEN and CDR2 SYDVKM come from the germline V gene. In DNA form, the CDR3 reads TGTGCCAGCAGTTTTTCGGGCAGCTCTGGAAACACCATATATTTT. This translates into CASSFSGSSGNTIYF.

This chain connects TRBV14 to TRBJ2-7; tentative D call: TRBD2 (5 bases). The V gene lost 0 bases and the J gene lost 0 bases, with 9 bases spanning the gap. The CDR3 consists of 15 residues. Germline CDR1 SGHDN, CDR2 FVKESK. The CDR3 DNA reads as TGTGCCAGCAGCCAAGAGGAGGTCGTCTCCTACGAGCAGTACTTC. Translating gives CASSQEEVVSYEQYF.

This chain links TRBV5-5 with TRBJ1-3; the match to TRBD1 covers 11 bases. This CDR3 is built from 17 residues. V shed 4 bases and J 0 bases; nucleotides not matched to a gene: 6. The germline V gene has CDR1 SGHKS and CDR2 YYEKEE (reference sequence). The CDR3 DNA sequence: TGTGCCAGCAGCCAATGGACAGGGGGCTCCTCTGGAAACACCATATATTTT. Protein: CASSQWTGGSSGNTIYF.

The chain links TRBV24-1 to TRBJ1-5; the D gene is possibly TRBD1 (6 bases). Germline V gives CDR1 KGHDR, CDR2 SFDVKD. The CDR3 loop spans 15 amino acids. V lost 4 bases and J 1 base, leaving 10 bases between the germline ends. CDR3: CATSEPGQSNQPQHF. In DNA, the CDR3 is TGTGCCACCAGTGAGCCCGGACAGAGCAATCAGCCCCAGCATTTT.

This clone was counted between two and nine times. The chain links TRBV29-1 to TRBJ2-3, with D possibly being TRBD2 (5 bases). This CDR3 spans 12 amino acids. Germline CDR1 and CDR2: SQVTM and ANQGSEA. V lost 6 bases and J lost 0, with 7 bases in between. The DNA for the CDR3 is TGCAGCGTGGACTCTAGCACAGATACGCAGTATTTT. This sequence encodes CSVDSSTDTQYF.

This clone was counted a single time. This CDR3 reads CASSIGQGANYGYTF. CDR3 nucleotide sequence: TGTGCCAGTAGTATTGGGCAGGGGGCCAACTATGGCTACACCTTC. The gene calls are TRBV19 and TRBJ1-2; 8 bases line up with TRBD1. The CDR3 is 15 residues long. The V gene's germline CDR1 is LNHDA and CDR2 SQIVND (reference sequence). V shed 3 bases and J 2 bases; nucleotides not matched to a gene: 5.

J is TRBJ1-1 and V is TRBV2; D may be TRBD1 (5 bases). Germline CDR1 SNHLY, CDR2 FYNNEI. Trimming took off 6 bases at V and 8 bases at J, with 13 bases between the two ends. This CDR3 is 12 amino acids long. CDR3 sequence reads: CASRDDSQEAFF. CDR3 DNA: TGTGCCAGCAGAGACGACAGCCAGGAAGCTTTCTTT.

CDR3 protein: CASSGGGVTGEAFF. The CDR3 nucleotides read TGTGCCAGCAGCGGCGGGGGGGTTACCGGTGAAGCTTTCTTT. The rearrangement uses TRBV11-3 and TRBJ1-1; perhaps TRBD1 as D (5 bases). Per the germline V gene, CDR1 is SGHNT and CDR2 is YENEEA. Between the trimmed V and J ends, which lost 5 bases and 7 bases, there was a span of 17 bases. The CDR3 extends over 14 amino acids.

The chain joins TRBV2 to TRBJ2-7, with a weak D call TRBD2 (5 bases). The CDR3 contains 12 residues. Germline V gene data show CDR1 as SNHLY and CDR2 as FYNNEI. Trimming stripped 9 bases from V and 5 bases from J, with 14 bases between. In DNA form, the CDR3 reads TGTGCCAGTCGGGGTAGCTTCCACGAGCAGTACTTC. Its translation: CASRGSFHEQYF.